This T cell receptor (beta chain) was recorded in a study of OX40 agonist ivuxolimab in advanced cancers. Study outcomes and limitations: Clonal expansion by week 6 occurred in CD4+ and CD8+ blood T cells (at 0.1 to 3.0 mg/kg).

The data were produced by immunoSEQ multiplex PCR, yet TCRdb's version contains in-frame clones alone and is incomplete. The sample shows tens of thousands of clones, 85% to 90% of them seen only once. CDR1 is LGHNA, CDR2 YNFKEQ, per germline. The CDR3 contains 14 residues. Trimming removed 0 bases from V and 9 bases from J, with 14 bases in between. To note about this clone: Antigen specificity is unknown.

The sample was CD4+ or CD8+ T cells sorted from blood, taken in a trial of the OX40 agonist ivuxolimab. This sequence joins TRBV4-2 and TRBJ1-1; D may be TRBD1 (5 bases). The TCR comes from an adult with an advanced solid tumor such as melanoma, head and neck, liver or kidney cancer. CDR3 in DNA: TGTGCCAGCAGCCAAGATCTCGGGGGGTTGCAAGCTTTCTTT. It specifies CASSQDLGGLQAFF.